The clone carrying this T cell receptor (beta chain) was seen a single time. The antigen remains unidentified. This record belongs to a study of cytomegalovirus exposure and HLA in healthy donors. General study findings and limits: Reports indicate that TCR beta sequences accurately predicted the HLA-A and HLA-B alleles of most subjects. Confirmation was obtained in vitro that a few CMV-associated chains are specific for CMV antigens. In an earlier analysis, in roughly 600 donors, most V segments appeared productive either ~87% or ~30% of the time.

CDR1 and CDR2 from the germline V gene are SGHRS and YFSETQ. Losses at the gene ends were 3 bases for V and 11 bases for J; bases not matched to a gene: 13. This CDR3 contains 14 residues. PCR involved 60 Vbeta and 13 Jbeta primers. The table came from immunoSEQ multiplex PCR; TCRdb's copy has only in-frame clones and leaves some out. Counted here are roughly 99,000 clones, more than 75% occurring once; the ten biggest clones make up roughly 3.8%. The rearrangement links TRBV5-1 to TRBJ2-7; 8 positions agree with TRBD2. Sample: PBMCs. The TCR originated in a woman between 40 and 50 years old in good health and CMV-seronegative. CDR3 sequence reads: CASSSAGGSLSEYF. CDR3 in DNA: TGCGCCAGCAGCTCGGCGGGGGGAAGCCTATCGGAGTACTTC.